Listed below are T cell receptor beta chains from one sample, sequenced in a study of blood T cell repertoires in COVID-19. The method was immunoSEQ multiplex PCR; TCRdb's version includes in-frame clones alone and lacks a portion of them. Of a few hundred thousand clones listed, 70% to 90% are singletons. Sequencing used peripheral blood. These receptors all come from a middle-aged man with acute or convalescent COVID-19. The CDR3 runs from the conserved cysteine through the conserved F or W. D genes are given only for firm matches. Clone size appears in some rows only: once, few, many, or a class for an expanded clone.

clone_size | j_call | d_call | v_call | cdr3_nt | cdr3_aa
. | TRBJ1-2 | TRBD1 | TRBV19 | TGTGCCAGTAGTATAGGGACAGGGGGTTTCCCTGGCTACACCTTC | CASSIGTGGFPGYTF
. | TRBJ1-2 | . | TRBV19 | TGTGCCAGTAGCAACTTGGGGAGGGAAGCTAACTATGGCTACACCTTC | CASSNLGREANYGYTF
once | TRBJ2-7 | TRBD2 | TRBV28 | TGTGCCAGCAGTTTAGACTCGGGACTAGCTGGAGACGAGCAGTACTTC | CASSLDSGLAGDEQYF
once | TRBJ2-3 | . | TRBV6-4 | TGTGCCAGCAGTGACGAGGGCACAGATACGCAGTATTTT | CASSDEGTDTQYF
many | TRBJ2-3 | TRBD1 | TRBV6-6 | TGTGCCATCTTACAGGGGATGAGGCAGTATTTT | CAILQGMRQYF
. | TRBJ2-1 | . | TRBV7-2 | TGTGCCAGCACCCTGGGGAGTGAGCAGTTCTTC | CASTLGSEQFF
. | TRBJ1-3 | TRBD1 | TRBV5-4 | TGTGCCAGCAGCTATCAGGGGGGTGGAAACACCATATATTTT | CASSYQGGGNTIYF
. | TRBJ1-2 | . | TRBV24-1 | TGTGCCACCAGTGACGGGTTATACTACACCTTC | CATSDGLYYTF
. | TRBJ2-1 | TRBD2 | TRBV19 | TGTGCCAGTGGAGCGGGAGCCTACAATGAGCAGTTCTTC | CASGAGAYNEQFF
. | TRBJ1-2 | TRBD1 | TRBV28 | TGTGCCAGCAGTCTCCGGGACAGGGTAAACTATGGCTACACCTTC | CASSLRDRVNYGYTF
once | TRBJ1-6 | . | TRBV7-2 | TGTGCCAGCAGCTTAACCAGGGGCAGCTCCTATAATTCACCCCTCCACTTT | CASSLTRGSSYNSPLHF
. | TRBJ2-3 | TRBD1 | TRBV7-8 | TGTGCCAGCGGCACCGGGACAGGGTGGAATACGCAGTATTTT | CASGTGTGWNTQYF
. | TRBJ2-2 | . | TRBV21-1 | TGTGCCAGCAGCCCCCAAATTCCAGGCACCGGGGAGCTGTTTTTT | CASSPQIPGTGELFF
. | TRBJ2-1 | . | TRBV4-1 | TGCGCCAGCAGCTCCCCCCCCCGGACAGACAATGAGCAGTTCTTC | CASSSPPRTDNEQFF
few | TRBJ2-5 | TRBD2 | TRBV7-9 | TGTGCCAGCAGCCTCAGGGAGGGGGAGACCCAGTACTTC | CASSLREGETQYF
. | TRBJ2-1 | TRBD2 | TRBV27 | TGTGCCAGCACGGTGGTAGCGGGATCGGCCAGGTACTACAATGAGCAGTTCTTC | CASTVVAGSARYYNEQFF
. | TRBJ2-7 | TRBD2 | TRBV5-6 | TGTGCCAGCAGCTTGTACCAGCGGGATTTCTACGAGCAGTACTTC | CASSLYQRDFYEQYF
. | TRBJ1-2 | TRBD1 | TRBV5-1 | TGCGCCAGCAGCTTGGCCTCAAACTCCGGGACAGGTGACTACACCTTC | CASSLASNSGTGDYTF
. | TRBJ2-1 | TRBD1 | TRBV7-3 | TGTGCCAGCAGCCCCCGTGGGACAGGCGACGGACACAATGAGCAGTTCTTC | CASSPRGTGDGHNEQFF
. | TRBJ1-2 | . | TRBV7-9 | TGTGCCAGCAGCTTAGTTGGAGGCTATGGCTACACCTTC | CASSLVGGYGYTF
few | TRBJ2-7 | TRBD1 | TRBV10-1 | TGCGCCAGCAGTGAGTCGATCTTAGGACAGGCAAGCTCCTACGAGCAGTACTTC | CASSESILGQASSYEQYF
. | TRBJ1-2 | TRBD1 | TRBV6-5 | TGTGCCAGCAGGAAACAGGGGGCGCTAGATGGCTACACCTTC | CASRKQGALDGYTF
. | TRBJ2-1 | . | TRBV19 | TGTGCCAGTAGTACGCCTGAGGGCCAGCGCGACTACAATGAGCAGTTCTTC | CASSTPEGQRDYNEQFF
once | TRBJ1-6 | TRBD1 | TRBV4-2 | TGTGCCAGCAGCTTTCGAATTCTCCAGGGGGCTGATAATTCACCCCTCCACTTT | CASSFRILQGADNSPLHF
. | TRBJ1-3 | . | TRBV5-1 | TGCGCCAGCAGCTTGAGTTCACAGGCCGGAAACACCATATATTTT | CASSLSSQAGNTIYF
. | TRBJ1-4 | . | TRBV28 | TGTGCCAGCAGTCCACATGGTAATGAAAAACTGTTTTTT | CASSPHGNEKLFF
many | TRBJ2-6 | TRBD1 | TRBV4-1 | TGCGCCAGCAGCCAAGAACAGGGGGCCGGCTCTGGGGCCAACGTCCTGACTTTC | CASSQEQGAGSGANVLTF
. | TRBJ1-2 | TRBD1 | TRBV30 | TGTGCCTGGACCACCGGAGGGACAGGGTCTTCTGGCTACACCTTC | CAWTTGGTGSSGYTF
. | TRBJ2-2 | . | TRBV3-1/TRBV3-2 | TGTGCCAGCAGTCAGACGGAGTTCAGTACCGGGGAGCTGTTTTTT | CASSQTEFSTGELFF
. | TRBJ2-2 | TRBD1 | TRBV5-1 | TGCGCCAGCAGCTTAGGACAGGGGGCCGGGGAGCTGTTTTTT | CASSLGQGAGELFF
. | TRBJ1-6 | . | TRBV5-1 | TGCGCCAGCAGCTTGGAAGGGGCCAGGTCACCCCTCCACTTT | CASSLEGARSPLHF
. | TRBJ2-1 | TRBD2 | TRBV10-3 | TGTGCCATCAGTGAGTCGGCTAGCGGGGTCCATGAGCAGTTCTTC | CAISESASGVHEQFF
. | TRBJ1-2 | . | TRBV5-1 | TGCGCCAGCAGGGCCACCGGGGGGCCCACCAACTATGGCTACACCTTC | CASRATGGPTNYGYTF
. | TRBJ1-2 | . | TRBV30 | TGTGCCTGGATGAGCAGGGTCCATGGCTACACCTTC | CAWMSRVHGYTF
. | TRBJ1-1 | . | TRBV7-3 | TGTGCCAGCAGCCCCCCAACAGGGACTGAAGCTTTCTTT | CASSPPTGTEAFF
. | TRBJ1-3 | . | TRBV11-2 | TGTGCCAGCAGCCCCAGCTCTGGAAACACCATATATTTT | CASSPSSGNTIYF
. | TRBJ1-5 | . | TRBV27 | TGTGCCAGCAGCCAAGGGAGGGCGAGGGGACCCCAGCATTTT | CASSQGRARGPQHF
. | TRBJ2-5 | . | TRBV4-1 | TGCGCCAGCAGCCAACTCGTAGCAAGCCTTCAAGAGACCCAGTACTTC | CASSQLVASLQETQYF
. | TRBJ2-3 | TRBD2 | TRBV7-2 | TGTGCCAGCAGCTGGCGGGAGCGGGGGGGCCCAGATACGCAGTATTTT | CASSWRERGGPDTQYF